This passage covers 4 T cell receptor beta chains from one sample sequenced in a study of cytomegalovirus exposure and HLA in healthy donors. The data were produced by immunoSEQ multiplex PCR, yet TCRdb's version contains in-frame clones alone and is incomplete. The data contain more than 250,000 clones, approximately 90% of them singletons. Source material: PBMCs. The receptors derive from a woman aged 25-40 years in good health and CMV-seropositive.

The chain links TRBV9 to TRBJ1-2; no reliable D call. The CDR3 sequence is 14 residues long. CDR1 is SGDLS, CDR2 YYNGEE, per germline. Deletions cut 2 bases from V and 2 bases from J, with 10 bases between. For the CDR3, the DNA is TGTGCCAGCAGCGTTGCTGACGGGAACTATGGCTACACCTTC. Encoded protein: CASSVADGNYGYTF.

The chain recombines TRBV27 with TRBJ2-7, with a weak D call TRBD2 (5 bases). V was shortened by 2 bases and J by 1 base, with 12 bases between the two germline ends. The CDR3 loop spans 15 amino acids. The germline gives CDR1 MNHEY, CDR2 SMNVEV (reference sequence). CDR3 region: CASSLISRTSYEQYF. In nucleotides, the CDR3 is TGTGCCAGCAGTTTAATCAGCAGGACTTCCTACGAGCAGTACTTC.

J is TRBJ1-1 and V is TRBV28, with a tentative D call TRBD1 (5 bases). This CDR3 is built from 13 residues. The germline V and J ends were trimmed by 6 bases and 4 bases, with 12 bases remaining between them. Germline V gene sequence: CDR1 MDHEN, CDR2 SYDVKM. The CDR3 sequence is CASSRVGGTEAFF. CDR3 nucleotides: TGTGCCAGCAGCCGAGTCGGGGGCACTGAAGCTTTCTTT.

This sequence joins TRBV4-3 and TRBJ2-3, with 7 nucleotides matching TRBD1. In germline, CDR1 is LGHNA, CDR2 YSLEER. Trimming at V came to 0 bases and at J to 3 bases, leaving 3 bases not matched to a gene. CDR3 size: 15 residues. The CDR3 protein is CASSQENRGTDTQYF. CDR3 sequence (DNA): TGCGCCAGCAGCCAAGAGAACAGGGGTACAGATACGCAGTATTTT.